The next 22 T cell receptor beta chains were all read from a single sample in a study of T cells in Graves' hyperthyroidism and ophthalmopathy. Authors of the study amplified TCR beta CDR3 regions from RNA transcripts. With the HTBI primer set, the TCR CDR3 went through a first round of RT-PCR. One entry per CDR3 protein, called by TCRdb with MiXCR from the multiplex PCR reads. The sample lists 500,000 to 750,000 distinct CDR3 sequences; 46% were seen once. Sequencing was carried out using peripheral blood or thyroid tissue (not recorded which). The source of these receptors is a woman under 30 with Graves' hyperthyroidism.

This clonotype showed up many times. J is TRBJ2-7 and V is TRBV20-1; TRBD1 is a possible D gene (6 bases). Trimming removed 7 bases from V and 2 bases from J, with 21 bases in between. This CDR3 is 15 amino acids long. CDR1 DFQATT and CDR2 SNEGSKA come from the germline V gene (reference sequence). CDR3 amino acids: CSVPTLKTGTYEQYF. For the CDR3, the DNA is TGCAGTGTTCCGACCCTCAAGACAGGCACCTACGAGCAGTACTTC.

This clonotype was seen many times. The V gene is TRBV7-3, the J gene TRBJ2-5; D ambiguous. The germline V gene has CDR1 SGHTA and CDR2 FQGTGA. The CDR3 covers 14 residues. Trimming stripped 3 bases from V and 1 base from J, with 9 bases between. The CDR3 region has the DNA TGTGCCAGCAGCTTGAACGGAGCCCAAGAGACCCAGTACTTC. Translating gives CASSLNGAQETQYF.

The J gene is TRBJ2-6, the V gene TRBV10-3, with 11 bases identical to TRBD2. The V gene end was trimmed by 4 bases and the J gene end by 11 bases; junction bases not matched to a gene: 7. In germline, CDR1 is ENHRY, CDR2 SYGVKD. This CDR3 is 15 amino acids long. The CDR3 spells CAISGGLAGLDVLTF. The CDR3 nucleotides are TGTGCCATCAGTGGCGGACTAGCGGGCCTTGACGTCCTGACTTTC.

The sample holds many counts of this clonotype. This chain joins TRBV2 and TRBJ1-2; 7 bases are a match to TRBD1. Trimming took 2 bases from V and 2 from J; bases not matched to a gene: 5. Germline CDR1 reads SNHLY; CDR2 reads FYNNEI. The CDR3 sequence is 15 residues long. The CDR3 here is CASSESPTGNYGYTF. CDR3 nucleotide sequence: TGTGCCAGCAGTGAATCCCCGACAGGGAACTATGGCTACACCTTC.

This chain links TRBV5-5 with TRBJ1-6; unclear D gene. Trimming removed 4 bases at V and 10 bases at J, with 12 bases between. Germline loops: CDR1 SGHKS, CDR2 YYEKEE (reference sequence). CDR3 length equals 13 residues. The chain's CDR3 is CASSREVRSPLHF. In DNA, the CDR3 is TGTGCCAGCAGCCGTGAGGTCCGGTCACCCCTCCACTTT.

V usage is TRBV20-1 and J usage is TRBJ2-3, with 12 nucleotides matching TRBD2. The CDR3 is 15 amino acids. Germline lookup yields CDR1 DFQATT and CDR2 SNEGSKA (reference sequence). The V segment lost 4 bases and the J segment 6 bases; nucleotides outside the gene matches: 8. CDR3 amino acids: CSAITSGRSRDTQYF. The CDR3 DNA sequence: TGCAGTGCTATTACTAGCGGGAGGAGTCGGGATACGCAGTATTTT.

The table lists this clonotype with many counts. The V call is TRBV30, the J call TRBJ1-2; D not certain. The CDR3 loop spans 13 amino acids. V shed 3 bases and J shed 2 bases, with 10 bases lying between them. The germline V gene encodes CDR1 GTSNPN and CDR2 SVGIG (reference sequence). CDR3 in DNA: TGTGCCTGGAGACGAGTTGCGAACTATGGCTACACCTTC. Translated: CAWRRVANYGYTF. The full variable domain, with the rest looked up from reference TRBV30 and TRBJ1-2, is SQTIHQWPATLVQPVGSPLSLECTVEGTSNPNLYWYRQAAGRGLQLLFYSVGIGQISSEVPQNLSASRPQDRQFILSSKKLLLSDSGFYLCAWRRVANYGYTFGSGTRLTVV.

A note on this clonotype: The missing conserved phenylalanine or tryptophan at the end of this CDR3 makes a read error likely. No DNA is shown, since the ends of the CDR3 on it are uncertain; the CDR3 is the one TCRdb lists. V gene TRBV24-1 combines with J gene TRBJ1-2. The CDR3 length equals 9 residues, ends included. Germline lookup yields CDR1 KGHDR and CDR2 SFDVKD. This chain's CDR3 is CATSDLGLA.

The V and J genes are TRBV7-9 and TRBJ2-1; no clear D gene. CDR3 length: 15 amino acids. Germline-derived CDR1 and CDR2 are SEHNR and FQNEAQ (reference sequence). Trimming pared 4 bases from V and 3 bases from J, leaving 13 bases between. The CDR3 bases are TGTGCCAGCAGCTCTAAGACCACGAACTACAATGAGCAGTTCTTC. This gives the protein CASSSKTTNYNEQFF.

This clonotype was observed many times. The J gene is TRBJ2-7, the V gene TRBV20-1; D is uncertain. CDR3 length: 12 residues. V shed 3 bases and J shed 5 bases, with 11 bases lying between them. Germline V gene lookup returns CDR1 DFQATT and CDR2 SNEGSKA (reference sequence). CDR3 in DNA: TGCAGTGCTAGCCCAGGCTTCGACGAGCAGTACTTC. Amino acids: CSASPGFDEQYF.

The table lists this clonotype with many counts. The chain couples TRBV19 to TRBJ1-5, with D possibly matching TRBD1 (5 bases). Germline lookup yields CDR1 LNHDA and CDR2 SQIVND (reference sequence). Trimming removed 10 bases from V and 3 bases from J, with 13 bases in between. The CDR3 length is 13 residues. The CDR3 DNA sequence: TGTGCCACGACAGAAAGGGTCAATCAGCCCCAGCATTTT. It encodes CATTERVNQPQHF. The variable domain in full, with the rest retrieved from reference TRBV19 and TRBJ1-5, is DGGITQSPKYLFRKEGQNVTLSCEQNLNHDAMYWYRQDPGQGLRLIYYSQIVNDFQKGDIAEGYSVSREKKESFPLTVTSAQKNPTAFYLCATTERVNQPQHFGDGTRLSIL.

This chain connects TRBV20-1 to TRBJ2-1; 10 bases are a match to TRBD2. Losses at the gene ends were 0 bases for V and 5 bases for J; bases not matched to a gene: 10. The CDR3 covers 17 residues. The germline gives CDR1 DFQATT, CDR2 SNEGSKA (reference sequence). The CDR3 spells CSARDLSGRAWHNEQFF. CDR3 DNA sequence: TGCAGTGCTAGAGATCTAAGCGGGAGGGCCTGGCACAATGAGCAGTTCTTC.

The chain is built from TRBV29-1 and TRBJ2-5, with D tentatively TRBD1 or TRBD2 (5 bases each). This CDR3 comprises 15 residues. The V gene's germline CDR1 is SQVTM and CDR2 ANQGSEA. The CDR3 nucleotides are TGCCAGCAGTTGAATCCGGGACGGAAAAAAGAGACCCAGTACTTC. Encoded protein: CQQLNPGRKKETQYF.

This clonotype was observed many times. V gene TRBV19 combines with J gene TRBJ1-5; 12 nucleotides match TRBD1. The trim removed 3 bases at V and 1 base at J, leaving 13 bases unmatched. Per germline, CDR1 LNHDA and CDR2 SQIVND (reference sequence). This CDR3 region has 20 residues. CDR3 bases: TGTGCCAGTAGTATCCGAGGGGGACAGGGGGCGAGAAAAAGCAATCAGCCCCAGCATTTT. Amino acids: CASSIRGGQGARKSNQPQHF. Full variable domain (remainder filled in from reference TRBV19 and TRBJ1-5): DGGITQSPKYLFRKEGQNVTLSCEQNLNHDAMYWYRQDPGQGLRLIYYSQIVNDFQKGDIAEGYSVSREKKESFPLTVTSAQKNPTAFYLCASSIRGGQGARKSNQPQHFGDGTRLSIL.

To note about this clonotype: It may be a read error: a sequence one base away is much more abundant. The V call is TRBV2, the J call TRBJ1-2; TRBD1 might be the D (6 bases). Germline CDR1 is SNHLY and CDR2 is FYNNEI. This CDR3 has 13 amino acids. Trimming took 8 bases from V and 7 from J, leaving 17 bases between them. The CDR3 spells CASYDWDIRGYTF. Written as DNA, the CDR3 is TGTGCCAGCTATGACTGGGACATCCGTGGCTACACCTTC.

This clonotype has a count of ten or more. V is TRBV12-3 or TRBV12-4 and J is TRBJ1-5; D may be TRBD1 (6 bases). This CDR3 is built from 15 residues. V was trimmed by 5 bases and J by 6 bases, leaving 17 bases between them. The DNA of the CDR3 is TGTGCCAGCAGTCCGCAGGGGAGGGCTAGTCAGCCCCAGCATTTT. It is translated as CASSPQGRASQPQHF.

The V and J genes are TRBV7-3 and TRBJ2-7; TRBD2 matches 10 bases. V shed 5 bases and J 7 bases; nucleotides not matched to a gene: 11. The CDR3 runs to 15 residues. The germline V gene has CDR1 SGHTA and CDR2 FQGTGA. Here the CDR3 DNA reads TGTGCCAGCAGCGCTAGCGGGAGTTATTACAATGAGCAGTACTTC. Its translation is CASSASGSYYNEQYF.

This clonotype was seen repeatedly, ten times or more. This chain uses TRBV14 with TRBJ1-1; D uncertain. Germline assignment: CDR1 SGHDN and CDR2 FVKESK. This CDR3 has 13 amino acids. V lost 1 base to trimming and J lost 11 bases, with 14 bases between them. CDR3 DNA sequence: TGTGCCAGCAGCCAAGGGACGAGGTTGCGTGCTTTCTTT. This encodes CASSQGTRLRAFF.

V is TRBV9 and J is TRBJ2-7; TRBD1 matches 9 bases. CDR1 and CDR2 from the germline V gene are SGDLS and YYNGEE. V lost 4 bases to trimming and J lost 9 bases; unmatched junction nucleotides: 8. The CDR3 sequence is 13 residues long. The CDR3 protein is CASSSRTGAGQYF. CDR3 bases: TGTGCCAGCAGCTCTCGGACAGGGGCCGGGCAGTACTTC.

This clonotype was picked up many times. The gene calls are TRBV7-9 and TRBJ2-7; no definite D call. The CDR3 is 12 amino acids. Germline CDR1 reads SEHNR; CDR2 reads FQNEAQ (reference sequence). Trimming shortened V by 4 bases and J by 4 bases, and 8 bases separated the two germline ends. The CDR3 loop reads CASSWGPYEQYF. The CDR3, as DNA: TGTGCCAGCAGCTGGGGTCCTTACGAGCAGTACTTC.

This clonotype has a count of ten or more. The rearrangement uses TRBV10-2 and TRBJ1-1; the D is unclear. Germline lookup yields CDR1 WSHSY and CDR2 SAAADI. V was trimmed by 3 bases and J by 0 bases, leaving 5 bases between them. The CDR3 totals 13 residues. CDR3 sequence (DNA): TGCGCCAGCAGTGATAGCATGAACACTGAAGCTTTCTTT. This translates into CASSDSMNTEAFF.

In its sample, this clonotype was seen many times. The rearrangement links TRBV9 to TRBJ2-2, with D maybe TRBD2 (5 bases). The ends were cut back, 4 bases at V and 6 bases at J, with 13 bases in the middle. This CDR3 comprises 14 residues. The V gene's germline CDR1 is SGDLS and CDR2 YYNGEE. This CDR3 is CASSSQPEAGELFF. The DNA of the CDR3 is TGTGCCAGCAGCTCCCAGCCGGAGGCCGGGGAGCTGTTTTTT.